This is a list of T cell receptor beta chains from one sample in a study of cytomegalovirus exposure and HLA in healthy donors. Using immunoSEQ multiplex PCR, the repertoire was profiled, and TCRdb retains in-frame clones only, with some absent. Its table records 70,000 to 85,000 clones. The specimen sequenced was PBMCs. Receptors were obtained from a female donor in good health and CMV-seropositive. Both conserved end residues are part of each CDR3. A D gene is named only where the DNA matches it firmly.

>15|TRBJ2-1|TRBD2|TRBV5-1
CASSLGLAGNNEQFF
TGCGCCAGCAGCCTCGGACTAGCGGGGAACAATGAGCAGTTCTTC
>12|TRBJ1-2|NA|TRBV9
CASSVGGYGYTF
TGTGCCAGCAGCGTAGGAGGCTATGGCTACACCTTC
>17|TRBJ2-2|TRBD1|TRBV11-2
CASSLDKGQVNTGELFF
TGTGCCAGCAGCTTAGATAAGGGACAGGTGAACACCGGGGAGCTGTTTTTT
>16|TRBJ2-7|TRBD2|TRBV30
CAWSPKSGGAYHEQYF
TGTGCCTGGAGTCCCAAAAGCGGGGGCGCTTACCACGAGCAGTACTTC
>14|TRBJ1-4|NA|TRBV6-5
CASSLDRKNEKLFF
TGTGCCAGCAGCCTGGACAGAAAAAATGAAAAACTGTTTTTT
>15|TRBJ2-7|TRBD2|TRBV13
CASSLSGSLSYEQYF
TGTGCCAGCAGTTTGAGCGGGAGCCTCTCCTACGAGCAGTACTTC
>15|TRBJ2-7|NA|TRBV27
CASSLAGRLAYEQYF
TGTGCCAGCAGTTTGGCGGGACGCCTTGCCTACGAGCAGTACTTC
>17|TRBJ2-7|NA|TRBV2
CASSASWGEPGWYEQYF
TGTGCCAGCAGTGCCTCCTGGGGAGAACCCGGTTGGTACGAGCAGTACTTC
>15|TRBJ2-7|NA|TRBV6-1
CASSEDYRGGYEQYF
TGTGCCAGCAGTGAAGATTACAGGGGGGGATACGAGCAGTACTTC
>13|TRBJ2-6|NA|TRBV13
CASRHSGANVLTF
TGTGCCAGTAGACACTCTGGGGCCAACGTCCTGACTTTC
>14|TRBJ2-5|NA|TRBV9
CASSLSGRGETQYF
TGTGCCAGCAGCCTCTCGGGCCGGGGAGAGACCCAGTACTTC
>16|TRBJ2-2|NA|TRBV5-6
CASSSTGGLRTGELFF
TGTGCCAGCAGCTCCACAGGCGGTCTAAGGACCGGGGAGCTGTTTTTT
>14|TRBJ1-2|NA|TRBV6-1
CASSQQASNYGYTF
TGTGCCAGCAGTCAACAGGCCTCTAACTATGGCTACACCTTC
>13|TRBJ2-7|NA|TRBV27
CASSFTTGYEQYF
TGTGCCAGCAGTTTCACGACAGGCTACGAGCAGTACTTC
>16|TRBJ2-3|NA|TRBV6-5
CASSSQGGRALRTQYF
TGTGCCAGCAGTTCCCAAGGCGGCAGGGCCCTCCGAACGCAGTATTTT
>11|TRBJ1-1|NA|TRBV6-1
CASRDSHRLIF
TGTGCCAGCAGGGACAGCCACAGGTTAATCTTT
>14|TRBJ2-1|NA|TRBV19
CASTPDWTVNEQFF
TGTGCCAGTACCCCGGACTGGACGGTTAATGAGCAGTTCTTC
>15|TRBJ2-7|NA|TRBV14
CASSQDLTGRDEQYF
TGTGCCAGCAGCCAAGATCTAACAGGGAGGGACGAGCAGTACTTC
>17|TRBJ1-1|TRBD1|TRBV9
CASSIEGQGPMNTEAFF
TGTGCCAGCAGCATCGAGGGACAGGGCCCTATGAACACTGAAGCTTTCTTT
>18|TRBJ1-3|TRBD1|TRBV5-1
CASSWGQGAKGSGNTIYF
TGCGCCAGCAGCTGGGGACAGGGGGCGAAAGGCTCTGGAAACACCATATATTTT
>15|TRBJ1-2|NA|TRBV6-1
CASSTRRAGDYGYTF
TGTGCCAGCAGTACCCGGCGGGCCGGGGACTATGGCTACACCTTC
>14|TRBJ1-5|NA|TRBV28
CASSPWTDPGPQHF
TGTGCCAGCAGTCCGTGGACAGACCCCGGGCCCCAGCATTTT
>15|TRBJ1-3|NA|TRBV13
CASSSASYSGNTIYF
TGTGCCAGCAGCTCAGCGTCGTACTCTGGAAACACCATATATTTT
>15|TRBJ1-2|NA|TRBV16
CASSQSGDSWYGYTF
TGTGCCAGCAGCCAATCGGGGGACTCGTGGTATGGCTACACCTTC
>13|TRBJ2-7|NA|TRBV7-2
CASSLGLSYEQYF
TGTGCCAGCAGCTTAGGGCTCTCCTACGAGCAGTACTTC
>18|TRBJ2-7|TRBD2|TRBV7-2
CASSLGGPVTSGPYEQYF
TGTGCCAGCAGCTTAGGAGGCCCGGTCACTAGCGGCCCCTACGAGCAGTACTTC
>15|TRBJ1-2|TRBD1|TRBV27
CASSHGTGGNFGYTF
TGTGCCAGCAGCCATGGGACAGGGGGCAATTTTGGCTACACCTTC
>15|TRBJ2-5|TRBD2|TRBV5-4
CASSSPGLDRQTQYF
TGTGCCAGCAGCAGCCCGGGACTAGATCGGCAGACCCAGTACTTC
>16|TRBJ1-4|NA|TRBV30
CAWSPLGQRRNEKLFF
TGTGCCTGGAGTCCACTCGGACAGCGGAGGAATGAAAAACTGTTTTTT
>11|TRBJ1-2|NA|TRBV7-9
CASTQDYGYTF
TGTGCCAGCACACAGGACTATGGCTACACCTTC
>18|TRBJ2-7|TRBD2|TRBV23-1
CASSQPKPLAGGTYEQYF
TGCGCCAGCAGTCAACCCAAGCCCTTAGCGGGGGGCACCTACGAGCAGTACTTC
>16|TRBJ1-3|TRBD1|TRBV7-9
CASSLSGTGAGNTIYF
TGTGCCAGCAGCCTAAGCGGGACAGGGGCTGGAAACACCATATATTTT
>14|TRBJ2-7|TRBD1|TRBV4-1
CASSTSGTDYEQYF
TGCGCCAGCAGCACCTCCGGGACAGACTACGAGCAGTACTTC
>14|TRBJ2-7|TRBD2|TRBV5-4
CASSYGLAGAEQYF
TGTGCCAGCAGCTACGGACTAGCGGGAGCCGAGCAGTACTTC
>13|TRBJ1-1|TRBD1|TRBV27
CASSRDRVTEAFF
TGTGCCAGCAGTAGGGACAGGGTTACTGAAGCTTTCTTT
>15|TRBJ2-1|TRBD1|TRBV9
CASSVGQGANNEQFF
TGTGCCAGCAGCGTAGGGCAGGGGGCGAACAATGAGCAGTTCTTC
>18|TRBJ2-1|TRBD2|TRBV4-3
CASSQVATSGGAKNEQFF
TGCGCCAGCAGCCAGGTTGCGACTAGCGGGGGGGCCAAAAATGAGCAGTTCTTC
>15|TRBJ2-1|NA|TRBV7-2
CASSLDSRGSNEQFF
TGTGCCAGCAGCTTAGACTCGCGGGGTTCAAATGAGCAGTTCTTC
>12|TRBJ2-5|NA|TRBV28
CASSLSGETQYF
TGTGCCAGCAGTCTTTCAGGGGAGACCCAGTACTTC
>19|TRBJ2-1|NA|TRBV4-2
CASSLRRQGALAGVNEQFF
TGTGCCAGCAGTCTTAGGAGACAGGGGGCCCTAGCGGGAGTTAATGAGCAGTTCTTC
>15|TRBJ1-1|NA|TRBV4-1
CASSQEPGLNTEAFF
TGCGCCAGCAGCCAAGAGCCAGGCCTGAACACTGAAGCTTTCTTT
>13|TRBJ1-4|NA|TRBV18
CASSPQGREKLFF
TGTGCCAGCTCACCTCAGGGGCGTGAAAAACTGTTTTTT
>12|TRBJ2-5|NA|TRBV29-1
CSILQGGETQYF
TGCAGCATTCTTCAGGGGGGCGAGACCCAGTACTTC
>14|TRBJ1-2|TRBD1|TRBV6-6
CASSYQGQNDGYTF
TGTGCCAGCAGTTACCAGGGACAGAACGATGGCTACACCTTC
>14|TRBJ2-3|TRBD1|TRBV7-9
CASSPRQGPDTQYF
TGTGCCAGCAGCCCACGACAGGGTCCAGATACGCAGTATTTT
>11|TRBJ2-5|NA|TRBV13
CASSLGRSRHF
TGTGCCAGCAGCTTAGGGAGGTCAAGGCACTTC
>13|TRBJ2-5|NA|TRBV25-1
CASSARGDETQYF
TGTGCCAGCAGTGCCAGGGGAGATGAGACCCAGTACTTC
>14|TRBJ2-1|NA|TRBV28
CASSLGAAYNEQFF
TGTGCCAGCAGTTTGGGGGCAGCCTACAATGAGCAGTTCTTC
>15|TRBJ2-1|TRBD2|TRBV7-3
CASSLRLAGGHEQFF
TGTGCCAGCAGCTTAAGACTAGCGGGCGGCCATGAGCAGTTCTTC
>16|TRBJ1-1|TRBD1|TRBV5-4
CASSRGPGQSNTEAFF
TGTGCCAGCAGCAGGGGGCCGGGACAGTCGAACACTGAAGCTTTCTTT
>14|TRBJ1-6|NA|TRBV14
CASSQESGNSPLHF
TGTGCCAGCAGCCAAGAGTCGGGAAATTCACCCCTCCACTTT
>13|TRBJ1-2|NA|TRBV19
CASSPRAFYGYTF
TGTGCCAGTAGCCCCAGGGCGTTCTATGGCTACACCTTC
>13|TRBJ1-1|NA|TRBV6-6
CASTLGLGTEAFF
TGTGCCAGCACCCTCGGGTTGGGCACTGAAGCTTTCTTT